This T cell receptor (beta chain) is from a study of a mutant IDH1 vaccine in newly diagnosed glioma. Study summary: Before enrollment, patients got radiotherapy alone, temozolomide alone, or mostly the combination.

Germline loops: CDR1 MGHDK, CDR2 SYGVNS. The CDR3 contains 16 residues. With 2 bases removed from V and 10 bases from J, the gap between germline ends came to 21 bases. Described time point: baseline, week 1 (first vaccination visit). Sample treatment: pre-vaccination baseline after standard-of-care therapy. Profiling relied on immunoSEQ multiplex PCR, and the TCRdb table lists in-frame clones only, not all of them. The sample records roughly 51,000 clones, 86% being singletons. This chain links TRBV25-1 with TRBJ2-1, with D perhaps matching TRBD1 or TRBD2 (6 bases each). The input for sequencing was PBMCs, taken from a glioma patient treated with radiotherapy, temozolomide or both. This receptor was identified in a man aged 35-49 years with glioma. The CDR3 bases are TGTGCCAGCAGTGAACTTATGGGAGTAGGAGGGGGAGAGCAGTTCTTC. Its protein product is CASSELMGVGGGEQFF.